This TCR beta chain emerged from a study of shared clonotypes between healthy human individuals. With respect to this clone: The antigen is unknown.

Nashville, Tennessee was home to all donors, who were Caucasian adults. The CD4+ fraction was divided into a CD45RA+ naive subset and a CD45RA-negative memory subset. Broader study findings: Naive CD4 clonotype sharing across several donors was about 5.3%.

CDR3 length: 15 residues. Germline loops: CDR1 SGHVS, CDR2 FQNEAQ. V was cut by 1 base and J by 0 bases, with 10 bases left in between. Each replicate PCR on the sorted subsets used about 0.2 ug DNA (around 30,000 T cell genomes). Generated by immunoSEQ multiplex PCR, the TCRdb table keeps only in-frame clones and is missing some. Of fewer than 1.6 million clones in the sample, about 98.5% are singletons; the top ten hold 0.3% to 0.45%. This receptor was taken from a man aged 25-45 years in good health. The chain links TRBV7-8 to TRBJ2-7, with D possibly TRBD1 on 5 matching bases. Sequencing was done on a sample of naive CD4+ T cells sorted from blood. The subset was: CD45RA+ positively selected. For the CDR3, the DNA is TGTGCCAGCAGCTTAGAGGCAGGGTACTCCTACGAGCAGTACTTC. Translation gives CASSLEAGYSYEQYF.